What follows is one T cell receptor beta chain and its context. V lost 1 base and J lost 1, with 14 bases in between. The CDR3 totals 16 residues. Per germline, CDR1 DFQATT and CDR2 SNEGSKA (reference sequence). The sample is drawn from a study of regulatory T cells in long-lasting Graves disease. Sample time point: persistent/refractory GD, antithyroid drugs over 5 years with positive TRAb. PBMC-derived RNA was used for the TCR library. It was an endocrinology department in Xi'an, China, that provided the patients. Assembly of TCR beta libraries relied on iRepertoire HTBI primers together with Arm-PCR of CDR3 regions. TCRdb reprocessed the multiplex PCR reads via MiXCR and lists one record per CDR3 protein. The sample gives nearly 350,000 distinct CDR3 sequences, less than 20% of which show up once; less than 35% is in the top ten.

The chain couples TRBV20-1 to TRBJ1-3, with D unresolved. The sequence came from a female donor with Graves disease. The sequencing here drew on peripheral blood mononuclear cells (PBMCs), taken when the disease was refractory, from a patient treated with antithyroid drugs. In DNA form, the CDR3 reads TGCAGTGCTAGAGGGCCCTGGACTCGTTCTGGAAACACCATATATTTT. This gives the protein CSARGPWTRSGNTIYF.